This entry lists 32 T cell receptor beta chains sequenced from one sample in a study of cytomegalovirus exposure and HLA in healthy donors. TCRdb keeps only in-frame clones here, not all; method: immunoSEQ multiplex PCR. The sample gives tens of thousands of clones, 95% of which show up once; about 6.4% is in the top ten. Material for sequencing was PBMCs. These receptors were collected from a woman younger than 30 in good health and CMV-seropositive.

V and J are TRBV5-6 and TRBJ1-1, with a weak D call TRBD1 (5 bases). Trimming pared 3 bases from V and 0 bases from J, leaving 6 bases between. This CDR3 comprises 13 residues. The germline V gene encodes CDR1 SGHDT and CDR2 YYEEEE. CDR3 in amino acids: CASSSDMNTEAFF. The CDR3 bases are TGTGCCAGCAGCTCGGACATGAACACTGAAGCTTTCTTT.

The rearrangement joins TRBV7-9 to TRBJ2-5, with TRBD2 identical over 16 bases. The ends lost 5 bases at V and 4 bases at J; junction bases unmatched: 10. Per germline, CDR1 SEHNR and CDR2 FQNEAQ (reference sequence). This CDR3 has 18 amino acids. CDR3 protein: CASSVGTSGGALGETQYF. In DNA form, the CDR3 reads TGTGCCAGCAGCGTCGGGACTAGCGGGGGGGCATTAGGAGAGACCCAGTACTTC.

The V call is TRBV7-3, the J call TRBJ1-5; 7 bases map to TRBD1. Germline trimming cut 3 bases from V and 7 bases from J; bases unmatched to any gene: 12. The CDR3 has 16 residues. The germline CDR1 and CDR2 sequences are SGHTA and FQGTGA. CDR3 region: CASSLGNRGVEQPQHF. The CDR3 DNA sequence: TGTGCCAGCAGCTTGGGGAACAGGGGAGTGGAACAGCCCCAGCATTTT.

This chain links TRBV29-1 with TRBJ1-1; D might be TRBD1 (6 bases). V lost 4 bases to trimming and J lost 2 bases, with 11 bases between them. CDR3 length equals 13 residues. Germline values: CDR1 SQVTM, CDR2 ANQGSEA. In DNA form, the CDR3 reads TGCAGCGTTGTCTTGGGGGCCAACACTGAAGCTTTCTTT. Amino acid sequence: CSVVLGANTEAFF.

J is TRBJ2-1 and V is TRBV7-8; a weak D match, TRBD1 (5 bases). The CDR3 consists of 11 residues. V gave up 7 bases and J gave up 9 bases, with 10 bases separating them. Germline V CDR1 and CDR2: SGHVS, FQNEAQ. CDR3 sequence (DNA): TGTGCCAGCACCCGGCAGGGTGAGCAGTTCTTC. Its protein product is CASTRQGEQFF.

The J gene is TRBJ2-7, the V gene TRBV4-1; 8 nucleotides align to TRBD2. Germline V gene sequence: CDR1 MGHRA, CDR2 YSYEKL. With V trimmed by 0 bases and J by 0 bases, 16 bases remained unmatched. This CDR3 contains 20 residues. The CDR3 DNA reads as TGCGCCAGCAGCCAAGATCAATGGCGAGCCCCAAGCGGGAGCTCCTACGAGCAGTACTTC. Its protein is CASSQDQWRAPSGSSYEQYF.

CDR3 sequence reads: CASTNQFYEQYF. The CDR3 region has the DNA TGTGCCAGCACGAATCAGTTTTACGAGCAGTACTTC. The chain has TRBV28 and TRBJ2-7; D is undetermined. Deletions cut 7 bases from V and 4 bases from J, with 11 bases between. Germline V gene data show CDR1 as MDHEN and CDR2 as SYDVKM. The CDR3 runs to 12 residues.

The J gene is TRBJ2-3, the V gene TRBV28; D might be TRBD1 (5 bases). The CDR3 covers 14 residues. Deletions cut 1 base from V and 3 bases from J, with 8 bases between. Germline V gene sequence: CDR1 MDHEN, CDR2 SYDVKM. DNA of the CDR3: TGTGCCAGCAGTTTATCCGACAGTACAGATACGCAGTATTTT. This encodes CASSLSDSTDTQYF.

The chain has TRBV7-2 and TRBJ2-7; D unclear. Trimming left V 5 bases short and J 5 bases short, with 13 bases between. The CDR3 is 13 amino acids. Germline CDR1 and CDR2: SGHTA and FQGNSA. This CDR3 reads CASSLRWADEQYF. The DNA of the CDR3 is TGTGCCAGCAGCCTTCGCTGGGCCGACGAGCAGTACTTC.

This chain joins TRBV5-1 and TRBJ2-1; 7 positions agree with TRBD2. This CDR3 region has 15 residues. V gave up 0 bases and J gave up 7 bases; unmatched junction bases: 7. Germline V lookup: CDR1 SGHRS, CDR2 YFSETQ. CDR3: CASSLGSGRTNEQFF. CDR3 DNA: TGCGCCAGCAGCTTGGGATCCGGGAGGACAAATGAGCAGTTCTTC.

In DNA, the CDR3 is TGTGCCAGTAGTATAGCCACGGAGGGGTACAGCAATCAGCCCCAGCATTTT. This encodes CASSIATEGYSNQPQHF. The gene calls are TRBV19 and TRBJ1-5; TRBD1 is a possible D gene (5 bases). This CDR3 spans 17 amino acids. Germline CDR1 reads LNHDA; CDR2 reads SQIVND (reference sequence). The V and J ends lost 1 base and 1 base respectively, with 14 bases between them.

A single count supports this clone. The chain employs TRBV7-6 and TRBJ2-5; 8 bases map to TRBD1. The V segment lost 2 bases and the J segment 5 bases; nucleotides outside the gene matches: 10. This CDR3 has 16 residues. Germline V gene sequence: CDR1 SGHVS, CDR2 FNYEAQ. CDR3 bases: TGTGCCAGCAGCTTAACCCGACAGGGGAGTTGGGAGACCCAGTACTTC. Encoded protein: CASSLTRQGSWETQYF.

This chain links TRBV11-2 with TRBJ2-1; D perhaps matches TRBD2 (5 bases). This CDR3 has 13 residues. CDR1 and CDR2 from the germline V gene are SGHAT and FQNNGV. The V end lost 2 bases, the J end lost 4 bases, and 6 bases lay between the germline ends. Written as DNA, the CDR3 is TGTGCCAGCAGCTTAAGCGGATACAATGAGCAGTTCTTC. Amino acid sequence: CASSLSGYNEQFF.

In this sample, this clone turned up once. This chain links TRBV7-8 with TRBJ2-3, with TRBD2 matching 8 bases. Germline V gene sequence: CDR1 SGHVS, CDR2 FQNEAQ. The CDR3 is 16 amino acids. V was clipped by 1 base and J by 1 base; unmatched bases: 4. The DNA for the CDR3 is TGTGCCAGCAGCTTAGTAGGAGCGGGGGGCACAGATACGCAGTATTTT. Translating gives CASSLVGAGGTDTQYF.

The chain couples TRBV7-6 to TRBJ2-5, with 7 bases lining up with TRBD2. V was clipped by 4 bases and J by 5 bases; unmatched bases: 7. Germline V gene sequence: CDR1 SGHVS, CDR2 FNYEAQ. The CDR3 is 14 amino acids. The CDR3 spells CASSSITSVETQYF. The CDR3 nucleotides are TGTGCCAGCAGCTCTATCACTAGCGTGGAGACCCAGTACTTC.

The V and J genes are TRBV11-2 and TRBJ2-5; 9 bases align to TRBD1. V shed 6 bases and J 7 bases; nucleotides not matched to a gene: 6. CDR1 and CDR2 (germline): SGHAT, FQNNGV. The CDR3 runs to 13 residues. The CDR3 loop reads CASSTGGVGTQYF. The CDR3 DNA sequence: TGTGCCAGCAGTACAGGGGGCGTGGGGACCCAGTACTTC.

The CDR3 loop is CASSLPFIADPSYEQYF. The CDR3 bases are TGTGCCAGCAGTTTACCCTTTATAGCGGATCCTTCATACGAGCAGTACTTC. The chain carries TRBV27 and TRBJ2-7; a possible D gene is TRBD2 (6 bases). Germline V gene data show CDR1 as MNHEY and CDR2 as SMNVEV (reference sequence). Trimming shortened V by 2 bases and J by 4 bases, and 21 bases separated the two germline ends. This CDR3 region has 17 residues.

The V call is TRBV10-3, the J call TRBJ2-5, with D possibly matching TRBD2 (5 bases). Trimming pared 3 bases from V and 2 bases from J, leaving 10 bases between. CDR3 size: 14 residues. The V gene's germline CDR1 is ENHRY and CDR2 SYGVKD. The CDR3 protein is CAISDGISQETQYF. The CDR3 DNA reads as TGTGCCATCAGTGACGGGATAAGTCAAGAGACCCAGTACTTC.

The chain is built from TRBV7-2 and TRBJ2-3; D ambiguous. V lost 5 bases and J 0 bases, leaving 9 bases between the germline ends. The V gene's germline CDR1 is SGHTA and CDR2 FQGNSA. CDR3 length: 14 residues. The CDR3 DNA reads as TGTGCCAGCAGCCCCTACTCTAGCACAGATACGCAGTATTTT. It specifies CASSPYSSTDTQYF.

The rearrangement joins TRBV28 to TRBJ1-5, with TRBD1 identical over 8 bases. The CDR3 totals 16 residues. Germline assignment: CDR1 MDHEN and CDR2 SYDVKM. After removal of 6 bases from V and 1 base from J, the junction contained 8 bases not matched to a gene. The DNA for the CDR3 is TGTGCCAGCAGCAAACCCAGGGGGCAGAGCAATCAGCCCCAGCATTTT. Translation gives CASSKPRGQSNQPQHF.

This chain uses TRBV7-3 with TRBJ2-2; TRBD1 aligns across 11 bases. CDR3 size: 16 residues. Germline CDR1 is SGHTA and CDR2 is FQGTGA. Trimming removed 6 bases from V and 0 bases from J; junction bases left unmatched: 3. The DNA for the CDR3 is TGTGCCAGCAGTCGGACAGGGGGCGCGAACACCGGGGAGCTGTTTTTT. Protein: CASSRTGGANTGELFF.

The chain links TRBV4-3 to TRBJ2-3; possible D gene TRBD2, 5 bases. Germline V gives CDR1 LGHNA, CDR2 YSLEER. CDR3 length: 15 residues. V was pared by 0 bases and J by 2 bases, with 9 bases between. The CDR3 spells CASSQDWEFTDTQYF. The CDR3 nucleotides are TGCGCCAGCAGCCAAGATTGGGAGTTCACAGATACGCAGTATTTT.

The CDR3 DNA reads TGTGCCAGCAGCTTAGGGCGGGGGGTCTCAGATACGCAGTATTTT. Protein: CASSLGRGVSDTQYF. V and J are TRBV11-3 and TRBJ2-3, with 8 bases matching TRBD2. The CDR3 length is 15 residues. Germline lookup yields CDR1 SGHNT and CDR2 YENEEA. The J segment lost 4 bases and the V segment lost 1 base, leaving 4 bases of the junction unmatched.

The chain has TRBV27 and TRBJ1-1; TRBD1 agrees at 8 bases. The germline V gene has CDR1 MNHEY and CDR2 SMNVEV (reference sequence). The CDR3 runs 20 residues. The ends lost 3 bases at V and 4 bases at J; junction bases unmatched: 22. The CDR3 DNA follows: TGTGCCAGCAGTTTTGCTTCACCACGGACAGGGCGACCAGGGGGCACTGAAGCTTTCTTT. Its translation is CASSFASPRTGRPGGTEAFF.

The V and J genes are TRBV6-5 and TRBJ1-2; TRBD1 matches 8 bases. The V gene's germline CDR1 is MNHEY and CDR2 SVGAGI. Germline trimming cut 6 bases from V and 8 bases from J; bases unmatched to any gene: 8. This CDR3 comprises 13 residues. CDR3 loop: CASSLGQGLGYTF. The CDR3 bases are TGTGCCAGCAGCCTCGGACAGGGCCTCGGCTACACCTTC.

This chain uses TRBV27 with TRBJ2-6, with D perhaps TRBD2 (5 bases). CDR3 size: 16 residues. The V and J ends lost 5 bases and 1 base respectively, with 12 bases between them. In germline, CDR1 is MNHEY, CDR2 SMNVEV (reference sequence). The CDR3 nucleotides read TGTGCCAGCAGTCCGCGGGTCCCTTCTGGGGCCAACGTCCTGACTTTC. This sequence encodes CASSPRVPSGANVLTF.

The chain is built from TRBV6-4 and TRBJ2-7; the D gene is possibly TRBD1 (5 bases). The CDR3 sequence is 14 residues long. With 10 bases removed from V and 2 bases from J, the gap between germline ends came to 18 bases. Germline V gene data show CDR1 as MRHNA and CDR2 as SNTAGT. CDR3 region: CAIYVNKGPYEQYF. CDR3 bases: TGTGCCATCTACGTAAACAAGGGGCCCTACGAGCAGTACTTC.

CDR3 sequence reads: CASSPDRVAGYTF. CDR3 bases: TGTGCCAGCAGCCCAGACAGGGTTGCTGGCTACACCTTC. The rearrangement joins TRBV7-2 to TRBJ1-2, with 7 bases that match TRBD1. The CDR3 is 13 residues long. V was clipped by 5 bases and J by 7 bases; unmatched bases: 7. The germline V gene encodes CDR1 SGHTA and CDR2 FQGNSA.

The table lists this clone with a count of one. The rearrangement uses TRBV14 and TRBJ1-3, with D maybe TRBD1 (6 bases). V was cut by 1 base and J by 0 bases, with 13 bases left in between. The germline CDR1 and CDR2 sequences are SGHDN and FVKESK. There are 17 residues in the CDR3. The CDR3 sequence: CASSQAQGLISGNTIYF. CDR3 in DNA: TGTGCCAGCAGCCAAGCGCAGGGGCTTATCTCTGGAAACACCATATATTTT.

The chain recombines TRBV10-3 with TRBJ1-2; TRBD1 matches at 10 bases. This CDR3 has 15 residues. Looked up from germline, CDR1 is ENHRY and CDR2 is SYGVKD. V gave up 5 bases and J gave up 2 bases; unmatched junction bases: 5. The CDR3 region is CAISQGDRGNYGYTF. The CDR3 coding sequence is TGTGCCATCAGTCAAGGGGACAGGGGAAACTATGGCTACACCTTC.

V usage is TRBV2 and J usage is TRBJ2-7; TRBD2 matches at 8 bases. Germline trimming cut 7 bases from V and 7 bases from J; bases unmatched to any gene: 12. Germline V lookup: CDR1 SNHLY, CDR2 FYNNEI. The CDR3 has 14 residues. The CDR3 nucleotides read TGTGCCAGCAAGCCGTCAGCGGGGGAATATGAGCAGTACTTC. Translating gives CASKPSAGEYEQYF.

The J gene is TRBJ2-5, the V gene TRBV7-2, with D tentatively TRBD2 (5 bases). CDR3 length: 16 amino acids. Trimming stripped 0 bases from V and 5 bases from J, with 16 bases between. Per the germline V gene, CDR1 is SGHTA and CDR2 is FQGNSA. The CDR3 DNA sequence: TGTGCCAGCAGCTTAGCGGTCGGGGTAGGAGAGGAGACCCAGTACTTC. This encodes CASSLAVGVGEETQYF.